A single sample is the source of the 3 T cell receptor beta chains below, sequenced in a study of early T cells in non-severe SARS-CoV-2 infection. TCRdb itself ran the 5' RACE reads through MiXCR, one entry per CDR3 protein. Among around 30,000 distinct CDR3 sequences, around 4% were seen once, and the ten largest hold around 4.8%. Specimen: whole blood. These receptors all stem from an adult who was a healthcare worker with PCR-confirmed SARS-CoV-2 infection or an uninfected control (not recorded which).

This clonotype was observed at least ten times. The V gene is TRBV2, the J gene TRBJ2-7; 10 bases align to TRBD1. J lost 2 bases, V lost 6 bases, and 7 bases had no gene match. The CDR3 spans 15 residues. In germline, CDR1 is SNHLY, CDR2 FYNNEI. The CDR3 loop is CASSPGQGGPYEQYF. The CDR3 bases are TGTGCCAGCAGCCCCGGACAGGGGGGACCCTACGAGCAGTACTTC.

This clonotype was observed at least ten times. The chain combines TRBV28 with TRBJ1-6; no clear D. Germline CDR1 is MDHEN and CDR2 is SYDVKM. Deletions cut 2 bases from V and 10 bases from J, with 15 bases between. The CDR3 loop spans 15 amino acids. The CDR3 protein is CASSLEVASRSPLHF. CDR3 DNA sequence: TGTGCCAGCAGTTTAGAGGTGGCTTCGAGGTCACCCCTCCACTTT.

This clonotype occurred many times. J is TRBJ1-1 and V is TRBV3-1, with no clear D. V was cut by 1 base and J by 0 bases, with 6 bases left in between. This CDR3 has 14 residues. In germline, CDR1 is LGHDT, CDR2 YNNKEL (reference sequence). The CDR3 loop is CASSQGQLNTEAFF. Here the CDR3 DNA reads TGTGCCAGCAGCCAAGGGCAGCTGAACACTGAAGCTTTCTTT.